This T cell receptor (beta chain) is from a study of shared clonotypes between healthy human individuals. Study details: The study used three CD4 naive, three CD4 memory, two CD8 naive and one CD8 memory plate per donor.

An assay was performed, and its level was deep. Repertoires were generated with immunoSEQ multiplex PCR, while TCRdb's copy carries only in-frame clones and drops some. The table lists 800,000 to 1,200,000 clones, 78% of them singletons, with approximately 0.52% in the top ten. As regards this clone: As yet, its antigen is unknown.

Study-level findings and limits: The authors expected sequencing depth to affect clonotype sharing among donors.

This receptor was taken from a man aged 18 to 35 in good health. Some clones in this sample may be carry-over from other donors' samples. The sequenced material came from memory CD4+ T cells from PBMCs. Subset described: CD45RA-negative fraction.

This chain's CDR3 is CASPTTRMGDVYGYTF. CDR3 DNA: TGTGCCAGCCCCACTACGCGAATGGGGGACGTCTATGGCTACACCTTC. J is TRBJ1-2 and V is TRBV6-6, with D possibly TRBD1 on 5 matching bases. The CDR3 runs 16 residues. CDR1 MNHNY and CDR2 SVGAGI come from the germline V gene (reference sequence). Trimming took off 8 bases at V and 4 bases at J, with 23 bases between the two ends.